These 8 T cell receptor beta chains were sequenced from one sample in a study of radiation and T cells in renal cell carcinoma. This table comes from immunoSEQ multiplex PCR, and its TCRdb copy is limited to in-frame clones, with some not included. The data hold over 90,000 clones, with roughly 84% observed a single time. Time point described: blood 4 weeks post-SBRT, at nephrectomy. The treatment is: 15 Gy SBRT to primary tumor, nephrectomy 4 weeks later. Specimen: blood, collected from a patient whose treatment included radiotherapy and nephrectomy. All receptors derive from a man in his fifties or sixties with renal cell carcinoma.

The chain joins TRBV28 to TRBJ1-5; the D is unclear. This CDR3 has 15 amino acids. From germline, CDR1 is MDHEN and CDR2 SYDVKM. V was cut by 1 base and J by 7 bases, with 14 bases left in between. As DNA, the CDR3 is TGTGCCAGCAGTTTATTCGACGGAAGTCGGCAGCCCCAGCATTTT. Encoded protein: CASSLFDGSRQPQHF.

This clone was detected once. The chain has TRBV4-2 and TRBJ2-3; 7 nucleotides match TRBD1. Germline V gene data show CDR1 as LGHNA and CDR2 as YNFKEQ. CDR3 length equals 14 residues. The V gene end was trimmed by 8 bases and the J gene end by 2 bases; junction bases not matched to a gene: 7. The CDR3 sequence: CASAGQGVTDTQYF. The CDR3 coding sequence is TGTGCCAGCGCGGGTCAGGGGGTCACAGATACGCAGTATTTT.

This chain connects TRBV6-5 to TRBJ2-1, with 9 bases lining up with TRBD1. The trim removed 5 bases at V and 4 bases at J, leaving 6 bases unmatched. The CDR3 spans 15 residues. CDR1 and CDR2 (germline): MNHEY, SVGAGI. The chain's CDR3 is CASSNDRGRYNEQFF. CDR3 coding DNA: TGTGCCAGCAGTAACGACAGGGGGAGGTACAATGAGCAGTTCTTC.

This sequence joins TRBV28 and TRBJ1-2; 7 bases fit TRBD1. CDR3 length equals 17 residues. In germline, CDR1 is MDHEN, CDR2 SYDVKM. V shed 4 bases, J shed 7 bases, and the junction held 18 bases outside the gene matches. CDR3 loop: CASSSNRGLGMVRGYTF. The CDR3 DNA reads TGTGCCAGCAGTTCCAACAGGGGCTTGGGGATGGTACGTGGCTACACCTTC.

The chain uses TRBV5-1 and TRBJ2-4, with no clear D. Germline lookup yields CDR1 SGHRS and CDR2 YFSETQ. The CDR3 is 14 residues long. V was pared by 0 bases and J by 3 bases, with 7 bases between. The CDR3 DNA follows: TGCGCCAGCAGCTTGGCGGATCTCAAAAACATTCAGTACTTC. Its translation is CASSLADLKNIQYF.

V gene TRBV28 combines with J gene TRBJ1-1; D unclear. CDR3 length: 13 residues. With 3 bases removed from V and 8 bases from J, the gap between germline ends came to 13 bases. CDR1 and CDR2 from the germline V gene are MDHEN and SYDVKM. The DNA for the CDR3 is TGTGCCAGCAGTTTGCGAAGGGTCCCCGAAGCTTTCTTT. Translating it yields CASSLRRVPEAFF. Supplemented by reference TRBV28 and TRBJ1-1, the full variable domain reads DVKVTQSSRYLVKRTGEKVFLECVQDMDHENMFWYRQDPGLGLRLIYFSYDVKMKEKGDIPEGYSVSREKKERFSLILESASTNQTSMYLCASSLRRVPEAFFGQGTRLTVV.

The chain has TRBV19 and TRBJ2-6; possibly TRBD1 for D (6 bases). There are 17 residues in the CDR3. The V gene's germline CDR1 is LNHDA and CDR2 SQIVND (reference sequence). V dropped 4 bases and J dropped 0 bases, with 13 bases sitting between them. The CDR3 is CASSTRTDSSGANVLTF. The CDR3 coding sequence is TGTGCCAGTAGTACCCGGACAGACAGCTCTGGGGCCAACGTCCTGACTTTC. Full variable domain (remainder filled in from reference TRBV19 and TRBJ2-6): DGGITQSPKYLFRKEGQNVTLSCEQNLNHDAMYWYRQDPGQGLRLIYYSQIVNDFQKGDIAEGYSVSREKKESFPLTVTSAQKNPTAFYLCASSTRTDSSGANVLTFGAGSRLTVL.

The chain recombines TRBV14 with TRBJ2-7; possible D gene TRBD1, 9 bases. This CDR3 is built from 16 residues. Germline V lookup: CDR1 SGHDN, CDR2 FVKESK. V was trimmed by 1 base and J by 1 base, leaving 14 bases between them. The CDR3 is CASSQAGGTGSYEQYF. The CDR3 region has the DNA TGTGCCAGCAGCCAAGCGGGGGGGACAGGGTCCTACGAGCAGTACTTC.